The clone carrying this TCR beta chain was counted at least ten times. The sample belongs to a study of Ad26.COV2.S vaccination and SARS-CoV-2 variants. The treatment here: approximately 18 received Ad26.COV2.S at low or high dose, single or two shots; 5 received placebo; per-sample allocation not given. On day 63 after the first injection, vaccine and placebo recipients gave samples. The table came from immunoSEQ multiplex PCR; TCRdb's copy has only in-frame clones and leaves some out. The data hold about 680,000 clones, with more than 70% observed a single time. Germline V gene data show CDR1 as MRHNA and CDR2 as SNTAGT. The ends were cut back, 3 bases at V and 4 bases at J, with 8 bases in the middle. CDR3 length equals 13 residues.

The sequence derives from a person between 18 and 65 years old who received the Ad26.COV2.S COVID-19 vaccine or a placebo. The J gene is TRBJ2-3, the V gene TRBV6-4; no clear D gene. The input for sequencing was peripheral blood, taken in a trial of Ad26.COV2.S vaccine versus placebo. The DNA of the CDR3 is TGTGCCAGCAGTGAGGGGAACGCAGATACGCAGTATTTT. Translating gives CASSEGNADTQYF.